Listed below are T cell receptor beta chains from one sample, sequenced in a study of T cells in Graves' hyperthyroidism and ophthalmopathy. TCRdb independently ran MiXCR on the multiplex PCR reads; one entry per CDR3 protein. The sample lists 490,000 or so distinct CDR3 sequences; about 22% were seen once. Specimen: blood. These receptors were collected from a woman between 65 and 79 years old with Graves' ophthalmopathy. The CDR3 runs from the conserved cysteine through the conserved F or W. The D gene is left open where the match is weak. Where a row states a size, it is once, few, many or the class of an expanded clone; other rows omit it.

clone_size	v_call	d_call	j_call	cdr3_nt	cdr3_aa
many	TRBV3-1	TRBD2	TRBJ2-7	TGTGCCAGCAGCCTCGGACTAGCGGGAGAAAACGAGCAGTACTTC	CASSLGLAGENEQYF
few	TRBV5-1	NA	TRBJ2-5	TGCGCCAGCAGCGGGCCGGAGAGAGAGACCCAGTACTTC	CASSGPERETQYF
NA	TRBV20-1	TRBD2	TRBJ2-1	TGCAGTGCTAGAGATAGCCTTACTCGCGGGAGGGGAGAGCAGTTCTTC	CSARDSLTRGRGEQFF
NA	TRBV7-2	NA	TRBJ2-2	TGTGCCAGCAGCCCAGGGTGGAAGAACACCGGGGAGCTGTTTTTT	CASSPGWKNTGELFF
once	TRBV18	TRBD1	TRBJ2-4	TGTGCCAGCTCACCTCGGGCACCGGGACAGGTAGCCAAAAACATTCAGTACTTC	CASSPRAPGQVAKNIQYF
NA	TRBV6-4	TRBD2	TRBJ2-1	TGTGCCAGCAGTGACTCAGGGAGGGGTGATCTTCATGAGCAGTTCTTC	CASSDSGRGDLHEQFF
NA	TRBV19	TRBD1	TRBJ2-5	TGTGCCAGTAGTCTTACCCCAGGGGGAGAGACCCAGTACTTC	CASSLTPGGETQYF
few	TRBV2	NA	TRBJ1-4	TGTGCCAGCCGAGGGGGGCGCTTAGAAAAACTGTTTTTT	CASRGGRLEKLFF
NA	TRBV19	NA	TRBJ1-2	TGTGCCAGTACCCCCGGGGGTTTAAACTATGGCTACACCTTC	CASTPGGLNYGYTF
many	TRBV20-1	TRBD2	TRBJ2-7	TGCAGTGCTAGAGTCGGGAGCGGGGGCTACGAGCAGTACTTC	CSARVGSGGYEQYF
few	TRBV6-1	TRBD1	TRBJ1-2	TGTGCCAGCAACCTAGACAGGGGGCAATTTTATGGCTACACCTTC	CASNLDRGQFYGYTF
NA	TRBV30	TRBD1	TRBJ1-6	TGTGCCTGGAGCACAGGACAGGGGGCGCATTCACCCCTCCACTTT	CAWSTGQGAHSPLHF
few	TRBV6-2/TRBV6-3	NA	TRBJ2-1	TGTGCCAGCAGTAGAACTAGAGTCTCCTACAATGAGCAGTTCTTC	CASSRTRVSYNEQFF
NA	TRBV11-2	NA	TRBJ2-2	TGTGCCAGCGAGGGGGGATCTCTTAACACCGGGGAGCTGTTTTTT	CASEGGSLNTGELFF
few	TRBV19	NA	TRBJ2-7	TGTGCCAGTAGTAAACAGGGCTCCTACGAGCAGTACTTC	CASSKQGSYEQYF
NA	TRBV11-1	NA	TRBJ1-3	TGTGCCAGCAGCTTAGAAGCAGGCTCTGGAAACACCATATATTTT	CASSLEAGSGNTIYF
NA	TRBV3-1	TRBD1	TRBJ2-2	TGTGCCAGCAGCCAAGGTCCCCCCGGACAGGGCACCGGGGAGCTGTTTTTT	CASSQGPPGQGTGELFF
NA	TRBV20-1	NA	TRBJ2-3	TGCAGTGCTGCCACCGGGACGGCGAGCGCAGATACGCAGTATTTT	CSAATGTASADTQYF
NA	TRBV6-2/TRBV6-3	TRBD2	TRBJ2-3	TGTGCCAGCAGACTAAGCGGGGTTAGCACAGATACGCAGTATTTT	CASRLSGVSTDTQYF
few	TRBV5-5	TRBD2	TRBJ2-2	TGTGCCAGCAGGTCCGGGAGGCAGGGCAACACCGGGGAGCTGTTTTTT	CASRSGRQGNTGELFF
NA	TRBV7-2	NA	TRBJ2-3	TGTGCCAGCAGCTTAGTATGGGGGGCCACAGATACGCAGTATTTT	CASSLVWGATDTQYF
few	TRBV12-3/TRBV12-4	TRBD2	TRBJ2-1	TGTGCCAGCAGTTTCGTGGCGGGAGGATGGAATGAGCAGTTCTTC	CASSFVAGGWNEQFF
few	TRBV18	TRBD1	TRBJ2-1	TGTGCCAGCTCATCAGACAGGGTCGATGAGCAGTTCTTC	CASSSDRVDEQFF
NA	TRBV5-6	NA	TRBJ1-1	TGTGCCAGCAGCTACAGGGCAAGCATGAACACTGAAGCTTTCTTT	CASSYRASMNTEAFF
NA	TRBV27	NA	TRBJ1-1	TGTGCCAGCAGTTGGTCTTTGCAGGGAGGCACTGAAGCTTTCTTT	CASSWSLQGGTEAFF
few	TRBV11-2	TRBD1	TRBJ1-2	TGTGCCAGCAGCCTCAACCCGGGACAGCTGATCTATGGCTACACCTTC	CASSLNPGQLIYGYTF
NA	TRBV7-2	TRBD2	TRBJ2-7	TGTGCCAGCAGCTTCAGGCGGCTTAGCGGGGTTCAGGTATACGAGCAGTACTTC	CASSFRRLSGVQVYEQYF
NA	TRBV10-3	NA	TRBJ2-5	TGTGCCATCAGTCACAGGCTTCTTGACCAAGAGACCCAGTACTTC	CAISHRLLDQETQYF
many	TRBV2	TRBD2	TRBJ2-7	TGTGCCAGCAGTGAGGGAAGCGGGAGGACCTACGAGCAGTACTTC	CASSEGSGRTYEQYF
NA	TRBV27	NA	TRBJ1-2	TGTGCCAGCAGTCAGGGACATACTTACGGCTACACCTTC	CASSQGHTYGYTF
few	TRBV20-1	TRBD2	TRBJ2-1	TGCAGTGCTAGAGCCCCGGGAGGGTCCTACAATGAGCAGTTCTTC	CSARAPGGSYNEQFF
few	TRBV6-1	NA	TRBJ2-1	TGTGCCAGCAGCCGGCGGGCTGCCCTCAATGAGCAGTTCTTC	CASSRRAALNEQFF
NA	TRBV25-1	TRBD2	TRBJ2-3	TGTGCCAGCGGTAGAATTAGCGGGAGTACAGATACGCAGTATTTT	CASGRISGSTDTQYF
NA	TRBV7-9	NA	TRBJ2-1	TGTGCCAGCAGCCCCCGGGGCAGGGCCCACAATGAGCAGTTCTTC	CASSPRGRAHNEQFF
NA	TRBV29-1	TRBD1	TRBJ1-3	TGCAGCGTTCAGGGGGGATACTCTGGAAACACCATATATTTT	CSVQGGYSGNTIYF
many	TRBV12-3/TRBV12-4	NA	TRBJ1-2	TGTGCCAGCAGAGCACAGGCGGACTATGGCTACACCTTC	CASRAQADYGYTF
few	TRBV30	NA	TRBJ2-1	TGTGCCTGGAGTGTACTGATGGCTAGACAGTTCTTC	CAWSVLMARQFF
few	TRBV19	TRBD2	TRBJ2-7	TGTGCCAGTAGTCCGACTAGCGGGAGGGTCGACGAGCAGTACTTC	CASSPTSGRVDEQYF
many	TRBV6-1	TRBD1	TRBJ2-5	TGTGCCAGCAGGGAGACAGGGCCGGGGGAGACCCAGTACTTC	CASRETGPGETQYF
many	TRBV7-2	NA	TRBJ2-5	TGTGCCAGCAGCTTTGGGGGGACGATCAAAGAGACCCAGTACTTC	CASSFGGTIKETQYF
NA	TRBV5-1	NA	TRBJ2-5	TGCGCCAGCAGCTTGGCGCTCATTCGGAACCAAGAGACCCAGTACTTC	CASSLALIRNQETQYF
NA	TRBV30	NA	TRBJ1-1	TGTGCCTGGAGTCGTGAAGGGACGAACACTGAAGCTTTCTTT	CAWSREGTNTEAFF
NA	TRBV20-1	TRBD2	TRBJ2-1	TGCAGTGAACGCGGGAGGGCCGACAATGAGCAGTTCTTC	CSERGRADNEQFF
NA	TRBV5-4	NA	TRBJ2-7	TGTGCCAGCAGCACAGGGTTTGCCTACGAGCAGTACTTC	CASSTGFAYEQYF
NA	TRBV9	NA	TRBJ1-1	TGTGCCAGCAGCGTAGTAGGGACACCGAACACTGAAGCTTTCTTT	CASSVVGTPNTEAFF
few	TRBV28	NA	TRBJ1-1	TGTGCCAGCAGATGGACGGGGAAAGCTTTCTTT	CASRWTGKAFF
many	TRBV2	NA	TRBJ1-2	TGTGCCAGCAGTGACCAGGGGACCTATGGCTACACCTTC	CASSDQGTYGYTF
NA	TRBV20-1	TRBD2	TRBJ2-1	TGCAGTGCTAGACGTCTAGCGGGAGTCTACAATGAGCAGTTCTTC	CSARRLAGVYNEQFF
many	TRBV6-1	TRBD1	TRBJ1-5	TGTGCCAGCAGAGGGACAGGGGGTTTGCATCAGCCCCAGCATTTT	CASRGTGGLHQPQHF
NA	TRBV9	NA	TRBJ2-5	TGTGCCAGCAGCGTAGGTGGAGGATGGGAGACCCAGTACTTC	CASSVGGGWETQYF
many	TRBV6-1	NA	TRBJ1-1	TGTGCCAGCACCTCAGGAGGAACTGAAGCTTTCTTT	CASTSGGTEAFF
many	TRBV12-3/TRBV12-4	TRBD1	TRBJ1-2	TGTGCCAGCAGTCCCCGCAGGGGGCCCTATGGCTACACCTTC	CASSPRRGPYGYTF
few	TRBV18	TRBD1	TRBJ2-7	TGTGCCAGCTCACCACCGGGACAGGGGGACTACGAGCAGTACTTC	CASSPPGQGDYEQYF
few	TRBV5-4	TRBD2	TRBJ2-3	TGTGCCAGCAGGGAGCTCGGCTGGGCGGGAGTTAGCTCAGATACGCAGTATTTT	CASRELGWAGVSSDTQYF
many	TRBV6-1	TRBD2	TRBJ2-7	TGTGCCAGCAGTACAAGCGGGACCTACGAGCAGTACTTC	CASSTSGTYEQYF
NA	TRBV13	NA	TRBJ1-4	TGTGCCAGCAGCTTGGGGTCCCCCGGTGAAAAACTGTTTTTT	CASSLGSPGEKLFF
few	TRBV20-1	NA	TRBJ1-2	TGCAGTGCTAGGCTGTCCGGGGGCCATGGCTACACCTTC	CSARLSGGHGYTF
few	TRBV7-9	TRBD1	TRBJ2-5	TGTGCCAGCAGCTCGGGGACAGGGGGAGAGACCCAGTACTTC	CASSSGTGGETQYF
few	TRBV28	NA	TRBJ1-2	TGTGCCAGCGGGCTTGGCAGTTCCTATGGCTACACCTTC	CASGLGSSYGYTF
few	TRBV30	TRBD2	TRBJ2-3	TGTGCCTGGACAGCGGGAGAAAGAAGAGATACGCAGTATTTT	CAWTAGERRDTQYF